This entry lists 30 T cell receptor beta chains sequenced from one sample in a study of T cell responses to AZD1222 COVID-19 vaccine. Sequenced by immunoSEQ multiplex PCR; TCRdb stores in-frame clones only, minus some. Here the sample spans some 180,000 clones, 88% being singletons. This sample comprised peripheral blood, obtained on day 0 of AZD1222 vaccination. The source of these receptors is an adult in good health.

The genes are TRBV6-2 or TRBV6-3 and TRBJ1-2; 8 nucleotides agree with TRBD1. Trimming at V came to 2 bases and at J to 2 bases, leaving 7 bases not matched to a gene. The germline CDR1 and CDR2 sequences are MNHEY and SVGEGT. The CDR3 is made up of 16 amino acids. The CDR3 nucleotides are TGTGCCAGCAGTTACCTAGGGACAGGAGGGAACTATGGCTACACCTTC. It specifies CASSYLGTGGNYGYTF.

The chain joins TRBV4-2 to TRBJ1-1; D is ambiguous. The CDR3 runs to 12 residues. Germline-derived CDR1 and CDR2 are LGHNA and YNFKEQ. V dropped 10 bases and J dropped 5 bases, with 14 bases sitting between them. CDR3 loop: CAKDGSRTEAFF. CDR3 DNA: TGTGCCAAGGACGGGTCGCGGACTGAAGCTTTCTTT.

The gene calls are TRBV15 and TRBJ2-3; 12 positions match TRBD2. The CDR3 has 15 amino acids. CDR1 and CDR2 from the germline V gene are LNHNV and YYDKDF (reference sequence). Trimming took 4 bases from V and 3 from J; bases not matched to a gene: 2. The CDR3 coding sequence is TGTGCCACCAGCACACTAGCGGGAGGAACAGATACGCAGTATTTT. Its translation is CATSTLAGGTDTQYF.

CDR3: CASSQDAVGKVTEAFF. Written as DNA, the CDR3 is TGTGCCAGCAGCCAAGACGCGGTGGGAAAAGTCACTGAAGCTTTCTTT. The rearrangement links TRBV3-1 (or the pseudogene TRBV3-2) to TRBJ1-1; the D is unclear. CDR3 length: 16 amino acids. V was trimmed by 0 bases and J by 4 bases, leaving 15 bases between them. The germline V gene encodes CDR1 LGHDT and CDR2 YNNKEL (reference sequence).

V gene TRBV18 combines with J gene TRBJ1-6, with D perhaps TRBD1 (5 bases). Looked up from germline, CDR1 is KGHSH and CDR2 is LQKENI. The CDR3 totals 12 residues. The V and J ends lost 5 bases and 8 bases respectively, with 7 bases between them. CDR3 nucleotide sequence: TGTGCCAGCTCATCCAGGGATTCACCCCTCCACTTT. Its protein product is CASSSRDSPLHF.

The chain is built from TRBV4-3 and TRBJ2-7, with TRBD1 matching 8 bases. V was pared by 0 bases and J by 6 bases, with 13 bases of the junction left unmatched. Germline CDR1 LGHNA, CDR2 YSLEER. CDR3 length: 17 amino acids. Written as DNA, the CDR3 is TGCGCCAGCAGCCAAGATGGGGGCGGGACAGGCGCATCCGAGCAGTACTTC. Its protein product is CASSQDGGGTGASEQYF.

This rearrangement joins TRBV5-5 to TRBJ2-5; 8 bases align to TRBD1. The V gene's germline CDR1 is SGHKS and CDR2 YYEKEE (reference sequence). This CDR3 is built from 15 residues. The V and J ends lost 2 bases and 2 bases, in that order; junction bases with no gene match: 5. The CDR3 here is CASSLQGDFQETQYF. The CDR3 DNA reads TGTGCCAGCAGCTTACAGGGGGACTTTCAAGAGACCCAGTACTTC. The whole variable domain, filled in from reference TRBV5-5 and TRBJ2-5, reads DAGVTQSPTHLIKTRGQQVTLRCSPISGHKSVSWYQQVLGQGPQFIFQYYEKEERGRGNFPDRFSARQFPNYSSELNVNALLLGDSALYLCASSLQGDFQETQYFGPGTRLLVL.

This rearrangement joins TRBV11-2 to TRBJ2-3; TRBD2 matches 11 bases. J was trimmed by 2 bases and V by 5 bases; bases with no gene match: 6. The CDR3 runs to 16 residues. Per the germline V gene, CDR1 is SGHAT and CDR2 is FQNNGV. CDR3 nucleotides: TGTGCCAGCAGCCCTCGGACTAGCGGGTACACAGATACGCAGTATTTT. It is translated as CASSPRTSGYTDTQYF.

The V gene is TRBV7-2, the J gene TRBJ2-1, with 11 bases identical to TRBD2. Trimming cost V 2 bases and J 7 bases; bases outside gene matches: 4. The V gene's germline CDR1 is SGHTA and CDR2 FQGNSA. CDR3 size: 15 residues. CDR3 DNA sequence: TGTGCCAGCAGCTTAAGACTAGCGGGAAGGAATGAGCAGTTCTTC. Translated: CASSLRLAGRNEQFF.

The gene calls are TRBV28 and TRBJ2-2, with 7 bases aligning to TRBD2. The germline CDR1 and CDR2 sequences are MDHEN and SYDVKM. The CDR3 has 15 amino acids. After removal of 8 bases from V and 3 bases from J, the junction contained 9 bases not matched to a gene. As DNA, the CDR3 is TGTGCCAGCCGGTTGGGAGGGGTTTACACCGGGGAGCTGTTTTTT. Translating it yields CASRLGGVYTGELFF.

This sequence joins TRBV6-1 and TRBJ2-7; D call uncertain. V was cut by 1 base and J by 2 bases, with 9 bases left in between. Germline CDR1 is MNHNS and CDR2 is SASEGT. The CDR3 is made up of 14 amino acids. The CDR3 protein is CASSEGWGPYEQYF. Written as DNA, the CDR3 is TGTGCCAGCAGTGAAGGGTGGGGTCCCTACGAGCAGTACTTC.

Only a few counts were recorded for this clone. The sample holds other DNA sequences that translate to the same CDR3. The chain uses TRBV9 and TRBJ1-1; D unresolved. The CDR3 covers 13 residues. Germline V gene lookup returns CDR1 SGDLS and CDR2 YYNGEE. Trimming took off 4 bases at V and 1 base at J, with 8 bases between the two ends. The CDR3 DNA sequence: TGTGCCAGCAGCCCCCGGGGGAACACTGAAGCTTTCTTT. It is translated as CASSPRGNTEAFF.

CDR3 protein: CASSTGQGANYEQFF. Here the CDR3 DNA reads TGTGCCAGCAGCACGGGACAGGGGGCGAACTATGAGCAGTTCTTC. The chain recombines TRBV9 with TRBJ2-1; TRBD1 matches at 12 bases. Germline CDR1 and CDR2: SGDLS and YYNGEE. Trimming cost V 4 bases and J 8 bases; bases outside gene matches: 7. The CDR3 contains 15 residues.

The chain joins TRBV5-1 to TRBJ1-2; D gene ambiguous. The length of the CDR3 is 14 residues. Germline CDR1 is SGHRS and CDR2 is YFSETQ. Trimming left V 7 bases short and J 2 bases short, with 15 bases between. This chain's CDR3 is CASAPGELNYGYTF. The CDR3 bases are TGCGCCAGCGCCCCGGGAGAGTTAAACTATGGCTACACCTTC.

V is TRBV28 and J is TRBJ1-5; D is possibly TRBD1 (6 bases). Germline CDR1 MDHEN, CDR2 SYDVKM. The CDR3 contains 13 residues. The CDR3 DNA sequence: TGTGGGGGGGGCGCGGATAGCAATCAGCCCCAGCATTTT. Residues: CGGGADSNQPQHF. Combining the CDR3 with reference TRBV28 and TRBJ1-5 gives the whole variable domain DVKVTQSSRYLVKRTGEKVFLECVQDMDHENMFWYRQDPGLGLRLIYFSYDVKMKEKGDIPEGYSVSREKKERFSLILESASTNQTSMYLCGGGADSNQPQHFGDGTRLSIL.

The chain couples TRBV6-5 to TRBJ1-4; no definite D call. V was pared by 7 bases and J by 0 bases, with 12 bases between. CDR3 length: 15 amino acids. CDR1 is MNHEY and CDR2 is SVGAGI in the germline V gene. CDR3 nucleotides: TGTGCCAGCATTAAAAGTCTATCAACTAATGAAAAACTGTTTTTT. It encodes CASIKSLSTNEKLFF.

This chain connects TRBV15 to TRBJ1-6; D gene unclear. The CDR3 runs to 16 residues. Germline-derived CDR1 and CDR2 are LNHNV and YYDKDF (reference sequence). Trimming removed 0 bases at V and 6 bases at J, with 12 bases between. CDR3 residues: CATSRDLHSGNSPLHF. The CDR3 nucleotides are TGTGCCACCAGCAGAGATTTACATTCCGGTAATTCACCCCTCCACTTT.

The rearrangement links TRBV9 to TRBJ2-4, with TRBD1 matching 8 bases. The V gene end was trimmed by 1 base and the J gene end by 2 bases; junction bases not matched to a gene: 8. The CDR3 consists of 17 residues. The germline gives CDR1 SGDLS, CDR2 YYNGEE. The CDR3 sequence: CASSVTAQGGTKNIQYF. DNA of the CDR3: TGTGCCAGCAGCGTAACGGCACAGGGGGGAACCAAAAACATTCAGTACTTC.

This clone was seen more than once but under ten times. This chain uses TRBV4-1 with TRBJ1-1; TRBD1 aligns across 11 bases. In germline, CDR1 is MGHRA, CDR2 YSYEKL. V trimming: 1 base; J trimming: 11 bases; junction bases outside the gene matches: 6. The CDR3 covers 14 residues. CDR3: CASSQGTGGGSAFF. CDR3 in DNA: TGCGCCAGCAGCCAAGGGACAGGGGGCGGGTCCGCTTTCTTT.

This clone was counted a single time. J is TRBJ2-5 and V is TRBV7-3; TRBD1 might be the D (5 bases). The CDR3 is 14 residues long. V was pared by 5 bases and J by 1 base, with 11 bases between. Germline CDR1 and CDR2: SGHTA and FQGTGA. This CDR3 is CASSPQGSQETQYF. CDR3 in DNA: TGTGCCAGCAGCCCCCAGGGTTCCCAAGAGACCCAGTACTTC.

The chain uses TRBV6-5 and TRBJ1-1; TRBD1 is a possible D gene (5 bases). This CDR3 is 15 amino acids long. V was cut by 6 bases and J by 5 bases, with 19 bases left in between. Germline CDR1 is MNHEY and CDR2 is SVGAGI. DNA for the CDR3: TGTGCCAGCAGCCGCCCTACGCAGGGCATGACTGAAGCTTTCTTT. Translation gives CASSRPTQGMTEAFF.

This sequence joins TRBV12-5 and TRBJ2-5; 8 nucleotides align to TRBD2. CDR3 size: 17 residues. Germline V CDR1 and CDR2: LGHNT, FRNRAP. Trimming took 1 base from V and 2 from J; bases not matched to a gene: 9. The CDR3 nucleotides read TGTGCTAGTGGTTTGGGGAGTAGCGGGGCATTACAAGAGACCCAGTACTTC. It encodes CASGLGSSGALQETQYF.

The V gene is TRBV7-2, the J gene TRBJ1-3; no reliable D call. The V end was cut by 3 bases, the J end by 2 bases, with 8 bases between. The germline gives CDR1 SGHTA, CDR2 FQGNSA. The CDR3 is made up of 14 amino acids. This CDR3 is CASSFIIPGNTIYF. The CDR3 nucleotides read TGTGCCAGCAGCTTCATAATACCTGGAAACACCATATATTTT. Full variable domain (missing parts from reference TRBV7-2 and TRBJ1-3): GAGVSQSPSNKVTEKGKDVELRCDPISGHTALYWYRQSLGQGLEFLIYFQGNSAPDKSGLPSDRFSAERTGGSVSTLTIQRTQQEDSAVYLCASSFIIPGNTIYFGEGSWLTVV.

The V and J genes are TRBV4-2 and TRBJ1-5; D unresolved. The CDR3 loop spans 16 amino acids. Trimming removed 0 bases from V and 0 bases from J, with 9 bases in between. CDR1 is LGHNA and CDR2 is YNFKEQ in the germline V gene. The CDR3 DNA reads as TGTGCCAGCAGCCAAGATATTCCGGATAGCAATCAGCCCCAGCATTTT. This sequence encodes CASSQDIPDSNQPQHF.

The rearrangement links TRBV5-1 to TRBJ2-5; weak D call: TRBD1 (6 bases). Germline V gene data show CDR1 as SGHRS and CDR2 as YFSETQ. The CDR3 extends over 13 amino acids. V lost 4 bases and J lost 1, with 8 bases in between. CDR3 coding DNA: TGCGCCAGCAGCGAACAGGGCCAAGAGACCCAGTACTTC. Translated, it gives CASSEQGQETQYF.

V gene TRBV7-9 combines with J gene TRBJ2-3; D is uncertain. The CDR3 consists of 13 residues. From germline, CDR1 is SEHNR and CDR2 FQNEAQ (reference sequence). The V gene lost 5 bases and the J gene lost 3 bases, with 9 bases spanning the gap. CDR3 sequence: CASSLPGTDTQYF. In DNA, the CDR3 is TGTGCCAGCAGCCTCCCTGGGACAGATACGCAGTATTTT.

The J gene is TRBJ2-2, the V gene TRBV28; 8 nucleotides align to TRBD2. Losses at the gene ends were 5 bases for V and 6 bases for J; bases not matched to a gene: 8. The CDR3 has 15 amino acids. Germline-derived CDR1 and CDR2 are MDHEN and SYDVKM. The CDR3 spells CASSLPSGRAGELFF. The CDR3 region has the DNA TGTGCCAGCAGTCTCCCATCCGGGAGGGCCGGGGAGCTGTTTTTT.

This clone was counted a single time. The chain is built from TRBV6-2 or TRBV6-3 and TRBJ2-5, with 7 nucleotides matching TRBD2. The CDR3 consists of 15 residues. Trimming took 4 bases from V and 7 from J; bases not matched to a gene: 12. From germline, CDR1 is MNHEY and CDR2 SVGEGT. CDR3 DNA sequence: TGTGCCAGCAGTTCCGGACTAAGCGGGGAAGGGACCCAGTACTTC. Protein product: CASSSGLSGEGTQYF.

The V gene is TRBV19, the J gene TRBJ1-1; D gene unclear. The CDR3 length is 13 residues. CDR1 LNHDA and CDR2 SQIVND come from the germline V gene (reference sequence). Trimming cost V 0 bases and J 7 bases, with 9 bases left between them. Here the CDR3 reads CASSIDGAVEAFF. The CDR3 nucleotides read TGTGCCAGTAGTATAGATGGAGCAGTTGAAGCTTTCTTT.

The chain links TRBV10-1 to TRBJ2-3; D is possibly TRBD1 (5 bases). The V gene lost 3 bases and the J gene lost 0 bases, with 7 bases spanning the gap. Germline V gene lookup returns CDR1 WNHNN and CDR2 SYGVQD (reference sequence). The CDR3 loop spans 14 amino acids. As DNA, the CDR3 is TGCGCCAGCAGTGAAGGGGCGAGCACAGATACGCAGTATTTT. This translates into CASSEGASTDTQYF.